These T cell receptor beta chains were read from a single sample in a study of metastatic and nonmetastatic thyroid tumors. TCRdb re-clonotyped the PCR reads via MiXCR. The repertoire includes about 25,000 clones, approximately 22% of them detected once, and around 30% sits in the top ten. Sequenced: blood. The receptors were gathered from a male donor with papillary thyroid cancer or a benign thyroid nodule (not recorded which). Some clones in this sample may be carry-over from other donors' samples. Both conserved end residues are part of each CDR3. The D gene is left open where the match is weak. Clone size is stated in some rows and not others, as once, few, many or a class when expanded.

abundance	d_gene	v_gene	j_gene	CDR3aa	CDR3nt
NA	NA	TRBV20-1	TRBJ2-3	CSARGLQKGCF	TGCAGTGCTAGGGGGCTTCAAAAGGGTTGTTTT
NA	TRBD1	TRBV5-1	TRBJ2-7	CASSWGTGYEQYF	TGCGCCAGCAGCTGGGGGACAGGCTACGAGCAGTACTTC
many	TRBD1	TRBV7-3	TRBJ2-7	CASSLARGPFYEQYF	TGTGCCAGCAGCTTAGCCAGGGGGCCTTTCTACGAGCAGTACTTC
NA	NA	TRBV20-1	TRBJ2-7	CSARGGPRIGTYEQYF	TGCAGTGCTAGAGGTGGGCCCCGAATCGGGACCTACGAGCAGTACTTC
few	NA	TRBV6-2/TRBV6-3	TRBJ1-5	CASRSGTGPHQPQHF	TGTGCCAGCAGATCCGGGACGGGGCCACATCAGCCCCAGCATTTT
many	TRBD1	TRBV28	TRBJ1-2	CASSPLQGMSGYTF	TGTGCCAGCAGTCCCTTACAGGGGATGAGCGGCTACACCTTC
many	TRBD1	TRBV6-2/TRBV6-3	TRBJ2-7	CASRDRFYEQYF	TGTGCCAGCAGGGACAGGTTCTACGAGCAGTACTTC
NA	NA	TRBV3-1	TRBJ1-2	CACSLGAGSYGYTF	TGTGCCTGCAGCCTCGGCGCGGGTAGCTATGGCTACACCTTC
many	NA	TRBV12-3/TRBV12-4	TRBJ1-1	CASSPVTENTEAFF	TGTGCCAGCAGTCCGGTGACAGAAAACACTGAAGCTTTCTTT
many	NA	TRBV6-1	TRBJ2-3	CASSDGTDTQYF	TGTGCCAGCAGTGATGGCACAGATACGCAGTATTTT
medium-sized	TRBD1	TRBV19	TRBJ2-7	CASSQGAVGSYEQYF	TGTGCCAGTAGTCAGGGGGCGGTGGGCTCCTACGAGCAGTACTTC
many	NA	TRBV2	TRBJ1-2	CASSEGESNYGYTF	TGTGCCAGCAGTGAGGGCGAATCCAACTATGGCTACACCTTC
many	NA	TRBV27	TRBJ1-6	CASSGGSSYNSPLHF	TGTGCCAGCAGTGGTGGGAGCTCCTATAATTCACCCCTCCACTTT
many	NA	TRBV27	TRBJ2-1	CASSLAGNEQFF	TGTGCCAGCAGCCTTGCGGGCAATGAGCAGTTCTTC
many	NA	TRBV5-1	TRBJ2-7	CASSASTSRGEQYF	TGCGCCAGCAGCGCGTCGACTAGTCGGGGCGAGCAGTACTTC
many	TRBD1	TRBV12-3/TRBV12-4	TRBJ1-1	CASTEGQGIGQEAFF	TGTGCCAGCACTGAGGGACAGGGCATTGGTCAGGAAGCTTTCTTT
many	NA	TRBV27	TRBJ1-5	CASSPIPRIQPQHF	TGTGCCAGCAGTCCTATCCCGAGGATACAGCCCCAGCATTTT
many	NA	TRBV30	TRBJ1-6	CAWTATDNSPLHF	TGTGCCTGGACTGCCACTGATAATTCACCCCTCCACTTT
many	NA	TRBV11-2	TRBJ2-2	CASSLQPARNTGELFF	TGTGCCAGCAGCTTACAACCGGCCAGAAACACCGGGGAGCTGTTTTTT
NA	NA	TRBV12-3/TRBV12-4	TRBJ2-7	CASSFGPGPYEQYF	TGTGCCAGCAGCTTTGGACCAGGGCCCTACGAGCAGTACTTC
many	NA	TRBV5-6	TRBJ2-3	CASSLVGSTDTQYF	TGTGCCAGCAGCTTGGTAGGGAGCACAGATACGCAGTATTTT
many	TRBD2	TRBV5-4	TRBJ2-7	CASSLPGSGSFYEQYF	TGTGCCAGCAGCCTACCTGGTAGCGGGAGTTTCTACGAGCAGTACTTC
medium-sized	NA	TRBV4-2	TRBJ2-7	CASSQGLEQYF	TGTGCCAGCAGCCAAGGGCTCGAGCAGTACTTC
many	NA	TRBV12-3/TRBV12-4	TRBJ2-7	CASSPQVSSYEQYF	TGTGCCAGCAGTCCCCAGGTGTCCTCCTACGAGCAGTACTTC
many	TRBD1	TRBV20-1	TRBJ2-1	CSANRDREVNEQFF	TGCAGTGCAAACCGGGACAGGGAAGTTAATGAGCAGTTCTTC
NA	NA	TRBV6-1	TRBJ2-2	CSSSDASGGQRGELFF	TGTTCCAGCAGTGACGCGTCTGGGGGGCAGCGCGGGGAGCTGTTTTTT
many	TRBD2	TRBV6-2/TRBV6-3	TRBJ2-5	CASTTGASGQETQYF	TGTGCCAGCACTACGGGGGCTAGCGGGCAAGAGACCCAGTACTTC
many	NA	TRBV29-1	TRBJ1-1	CSVEGSGAGEAFF	TGCAGCGTTGAAGGGTCAGGGGCGGGTGAAGCTTTCTTT
many	TRBD1	TRBV20-1	TRBJ1-1	CSASKRGLVNTEAFF	TGCAGTGCTAGCAAGAGGGGGCTAGTGAACACTGAAGCTTTCTTT
NA	TRBD2	TRBV5-1	TRBJ2-1	CASRSLAGSYNEQFF	TGCGCCAGCAGATCCCTAGCGGGATCCTACAATGAGCAGTTCTTC
many	TRBD1	TRBV11-3	TRBJ1-1	CASSTPRGVQEAFF	TGTGCCAGCAGCACTCCCAGGGGGGTACAAGAAGCTTTCTTT
NA	NA	TRBV11-2	TRBJ2-2	CASSLKRVRGTGELFF	TGTGCCAGCAGCTTAAAGCGGGTCCGCGGAACCGGGGAGCTGTTTTTT
many	TRBD1	TRBV6-1	TRBJ1-5	CASNPTGDSNQPQHF	TGTGCCAGCAATCCAACAGGGGATAGCAATCAGCCCCAGCATTTT
many	NA	TRBV4-1	TRBJ2-1	CAVTTDEQFF	TGCGCCGTCACCACAGATGAGCAGTTCTTC
many	NA	TRBV20-1	TRBJ2-4	CSASPGQRRAKNIQYF	TGCAGTGCTAGTCCCGGACAGAGGAGGGCCAAAAACATTCAGTACTTC
NA	TRBD2	TRBV2	TRBJ2-3	CASTSGRGTDTQYF	TGTGCCAGCACGAGTGGGAGGGGAACAGATACACAGTATTTT
many	TRBD2	TRBV5-5	TRBJ2-1	CASSLAGASYNEQFF	TGTGCCAGCAGCTTAGCGGGAGCCTCCTACAATGAGCAGTTCTTC
many	NA	TRBV7-9	TRBJ2-3	CASSLHAREERGSTDTQYF	TGTGCCAGCAGTCTACATGCGAGGGAAGAACGGGGTAGCACAGATACGCAGTATTTT
many	NA	TRBV7-8	TRBJ2-7	CASSHRVGASYEQYF	TGTGCCAGCAGCCATAGGGTAGGGGCCTCCTACGAGCAGTACTTC
many	TRBD1	TRBV28	TRBJ1-5	CASKKTGYGNQPQHF	TGTGCCAGCAAAAAGACAGGGTACGGCAATCAGCCCCAGCATTTT
many	NA	TRBV5-8	TRBJ1-2	CASSLFATF	TGTGCCAGCAGCTTGTTTGCAACCTTC
NA	NA	TRBV7-2	TRBJ2-7	CASSLAGRIEQYF	TGTGCCAGCAGCTTAGCGGGGAGGATCGAGCAGTACTTC
few	TRBD2	TRBV6-1	TRBJ2-7	CASSEDAGGFNEQYF	TGTGCCAGCAGTGAAGATGCGGGAGGGTTTAACGAGCAGTACTTC
NA	NA	TRBV11-2	TRBJ2-7	CASSLSGYEQYF	TGTGCCAGCAGCTTATCGGGCTACGAGCAGTACTTC
NA	NA	TRBV12-3/TRBV12-4	TRBJ2-5	CASRPGPMEQTQYF	TGTGCCAGCAGACCCGGTCCTATGGAGCAGACCCAGTACTTC
many	NA	TRBV20-1	TRBJ1-3	CSARRDYGNTIYF	TGCAGTGCTCGGAGGGATTATGGAAACACCATATATTTT
many	TRBD1	TRBV6-4	TRBJ1-2	CASSDSRDRGFYGYTF	TGTGCCAGCAGTGACTCGAGAGACAGGGGGTTCTATGGCTACACCTTC
many	NA	TRBV28	TRBJ2-3	CASSFHPTITSTDTQYF	TGTGCCAGCAGTTTCCACCCCACTATAACTAGCACAGATACGCAGTATTTT